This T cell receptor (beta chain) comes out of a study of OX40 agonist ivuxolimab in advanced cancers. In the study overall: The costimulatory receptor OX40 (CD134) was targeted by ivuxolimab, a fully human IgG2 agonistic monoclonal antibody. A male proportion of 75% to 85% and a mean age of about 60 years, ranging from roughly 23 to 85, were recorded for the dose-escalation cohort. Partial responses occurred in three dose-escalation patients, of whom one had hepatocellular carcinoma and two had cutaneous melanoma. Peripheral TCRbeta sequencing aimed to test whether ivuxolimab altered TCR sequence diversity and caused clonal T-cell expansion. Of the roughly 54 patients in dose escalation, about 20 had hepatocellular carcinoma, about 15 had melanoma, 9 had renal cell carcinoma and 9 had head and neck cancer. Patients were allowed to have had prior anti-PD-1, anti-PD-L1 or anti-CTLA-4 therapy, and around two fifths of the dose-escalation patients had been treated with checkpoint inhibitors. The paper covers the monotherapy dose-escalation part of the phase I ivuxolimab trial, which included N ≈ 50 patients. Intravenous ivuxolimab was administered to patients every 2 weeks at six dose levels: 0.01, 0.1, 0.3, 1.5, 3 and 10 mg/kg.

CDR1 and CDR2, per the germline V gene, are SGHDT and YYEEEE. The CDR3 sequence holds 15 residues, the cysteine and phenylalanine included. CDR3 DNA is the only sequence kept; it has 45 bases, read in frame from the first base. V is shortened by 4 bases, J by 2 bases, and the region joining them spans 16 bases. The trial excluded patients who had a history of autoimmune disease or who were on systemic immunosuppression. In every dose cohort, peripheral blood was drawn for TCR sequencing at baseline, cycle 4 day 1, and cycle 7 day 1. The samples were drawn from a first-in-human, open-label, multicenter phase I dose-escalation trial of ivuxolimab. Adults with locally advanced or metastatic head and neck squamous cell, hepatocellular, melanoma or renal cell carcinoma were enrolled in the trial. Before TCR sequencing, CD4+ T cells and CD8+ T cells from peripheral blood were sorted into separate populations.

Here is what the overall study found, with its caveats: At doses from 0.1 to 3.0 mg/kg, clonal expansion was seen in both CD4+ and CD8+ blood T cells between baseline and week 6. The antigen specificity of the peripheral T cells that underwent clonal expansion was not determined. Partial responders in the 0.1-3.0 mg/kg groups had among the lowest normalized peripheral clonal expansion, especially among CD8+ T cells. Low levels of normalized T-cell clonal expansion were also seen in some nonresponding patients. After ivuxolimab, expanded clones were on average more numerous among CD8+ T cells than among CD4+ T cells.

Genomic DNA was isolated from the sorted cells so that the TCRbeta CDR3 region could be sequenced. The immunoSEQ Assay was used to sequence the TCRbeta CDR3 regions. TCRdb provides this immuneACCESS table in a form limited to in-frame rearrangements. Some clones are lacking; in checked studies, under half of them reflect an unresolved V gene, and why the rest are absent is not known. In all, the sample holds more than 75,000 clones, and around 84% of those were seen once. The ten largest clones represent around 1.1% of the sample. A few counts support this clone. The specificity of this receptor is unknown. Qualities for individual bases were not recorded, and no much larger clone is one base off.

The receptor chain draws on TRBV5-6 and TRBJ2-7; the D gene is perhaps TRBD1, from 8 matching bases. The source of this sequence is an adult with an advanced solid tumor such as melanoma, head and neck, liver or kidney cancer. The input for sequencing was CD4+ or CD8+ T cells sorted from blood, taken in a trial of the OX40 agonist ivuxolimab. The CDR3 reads CASSRGGTGPYEQYF. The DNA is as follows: TGTGCCAGCAGCAGGGGGGGGACAGGTCCCTACGAGCAGTACTTC.